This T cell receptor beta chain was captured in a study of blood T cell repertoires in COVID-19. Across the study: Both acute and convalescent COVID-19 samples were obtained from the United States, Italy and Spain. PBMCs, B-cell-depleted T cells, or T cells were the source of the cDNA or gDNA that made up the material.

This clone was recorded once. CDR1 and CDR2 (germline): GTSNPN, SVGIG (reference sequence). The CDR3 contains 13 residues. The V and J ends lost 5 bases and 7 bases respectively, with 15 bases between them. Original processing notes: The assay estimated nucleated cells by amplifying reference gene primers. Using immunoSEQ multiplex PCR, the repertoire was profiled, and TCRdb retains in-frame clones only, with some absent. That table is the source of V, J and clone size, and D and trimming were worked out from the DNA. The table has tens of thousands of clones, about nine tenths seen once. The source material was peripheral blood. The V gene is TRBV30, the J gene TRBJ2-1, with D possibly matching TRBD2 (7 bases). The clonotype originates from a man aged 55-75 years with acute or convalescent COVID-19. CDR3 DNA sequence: TGTGCCTGGGTCGACGGGGGGCGGAATGAGCAGTTCTTC. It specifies CAWVDGGRNEQFF. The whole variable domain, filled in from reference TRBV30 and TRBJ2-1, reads SQTIHQWPATLVQPVGSPLSLECTVEGTSNPNLYWYRQAAGRGLQLLFYSVGIGQISSEVPQNLSASRPQDRQFILSSKKLLLSDSGFYLCAWVDGGRNEQFFGPGTRLTVL.